This TCR beta chain was documented in a study of beta chain features in type 1 diabetes. Overall study results and limits: When Type 1 diabetes patients were examined, their TCRB CDR3s proved moderately but significantly shorter in all four CD4+ subsets.

Since all of the isolated RNA was reverse transcribed, expressed TCRB transcripts were what got sequenced. Assay used: immunoSEQ multiplex PCR; TCRdb lists only in-frame clones, some missing. The table shows more than 300,000 clones, with over 12% occurring only once. This clone occurred a few times. Its antigen is as yet unknown. Trimming took off 4 bases at V and 3 bases at J, with 13 bases between the two ends. Germline values: CDR1 ENHRY, CDR2 SYGVKD. The CDR3 has 14 residues. Markers CD45RO/CCR7/CD25/CD127/CD95/CD27 served to sort CD4+ naive, central memory, regulatory and stem cell-like memory cells.

Sequenced: naive CD4+ T cells from blood. This TCR derives from a woman aged 18-29 years in good health. The rearrangement joins TRBV10-3 to TRBJ2-7; D is ambiguous. The CDR3 DNA is TGTGCCATCAGTGTTCGGAGCGAGAGCTACGAGCAGTACTTC. Encoded protein: CAISVRSESYEQYF.